This TCR beta chain emerged from a study of T cell clones after liver transplantation. V trimming: 5 bases; J trimming: 0 bases; junction bases outside the gene matches: 10. The CDR3 contains 18 residues. Germline loops: CDR1 GTSNPN, CDR2 SVGIG (reference sequence). This table comes from immunoSEQ multiplex PCR, and its TCRdb copy is limited to in-frame clones, with some not included. The sample has tens of thousands of clones, roughly two thirds seen once; the top ten hold about 15%. The specimen was CD4+ T cells from blood, collected before liver transplant. The chain joins TRBV30 to TRBJ2-1; 13 bases map to TRBD2. This clonotype originated in a human donor who received a liver transplant. In nucleotides, the CDR3 is TGTGCCTGGGATACTAGCGGGGGGGCCCTTAGCTCCTACAATGAGCAGTTCTTC. Its protein is CAWDTSGGALSSYNEQFF.